These T cell receptor beta chains were read from a single sample in a study of regulatory dendritic cells for organ transplantation. Clones were read by immunoSEQ multiplex PCR, and TCRdb kept only the in-frame ones, dropping some. The data show around 19,000 clones, over 75% seen once. These receptors lack a known antigen. Sequenced input: naive CD4+ T cells from blood cultured with regulatory dendritic cells. Receptors originate from a human donor in good health. Both conserved end residues are part of each CDR3. The order of the fields is D gene, clone size, J gene, CDR3 length, V gene, CDR3 protein, CDR3 DNA. The D gene is left open where the match is weak. Clone size is shown for a subset of rows, as once, few, many or a class of expanded clone.

D gene: NA; clone size: NA; J gene: TRBJ2-7; CDR3 length: 16; V gene: TRBV6-5; CDR3 protein: CASSYSGPGSPYEQYF; CDR3 DNA: TGTGCCAGCAGTTACTCAGGTCCAGGGTCCCCCTACGAGCAGTACTTC
D gene: NA; clone size: NA; J gene: TRBJ1-1; CDR3 length: 15; V gene: TRBV25-1; CDR3 protein: CASSEGGGSGTEAFF; CDR3 DNA: TGTGCCAGCAGTGAAGGGGGGGGGTCAGGCACTGAAGCTTTCTTT
D gene: NA; clone size: NA; J gene: TRBJ1-4; CDR3 length: 15; V gene: TRBV6-4; CDR3 protein: CASSAEGRTNEKLFF; CDR3 DNA: TGTGCCAGCAGTGCCGAGGGAAGGACTAATGAAAAACTGTTTTTT
D gene: NA; clone size: NA; J gene: TRBJ1-2; CDR3 length: 16; V gene: TRBV9; CDR3 protein: CASSGAHKAPSYGYTF; CDR3 DNA: TGTGCCAGCAGCGGTGCTCATAAAGCCCCGAGCTATGGCTACACCTTC
D gene: NA; clone size: once; J gene: TRBJ2-5; CDR3 length: 13; V gene: TRBV10-3; CDR3 protein: CAISESRGETQYF; CDR3 DNA: TGTGCCATCAGTGAGTCCCGGGGAGAGACCCAGTACTTC
D gene: NA; clone size: NA; J gene: TRBJ2-2; CDR3 length: 14; V gene: TRBV5-4; CDR3 protein: CASSLDRNTGELFF; CDR3 DNA: TGTGCCAGCAGCCTCGATAGGAACACCGGGGAGCTGTTTTTT
D gene: NA; clone size: NA; J gene: TRBJ1-1; CDR3 length: 14; V gene: TRBV6-5; CDR3 protein: CASSSGVMNTEAFF; CDR3 DNA: TGTGCCAGCAGTTCCGGGGTCATGAACACTGAAGCTTTCTTT
D gene: NA; clone size: few; J gene: TRBJ2-7; CDR3 length: 12; V gene: TRBV7-2; CDR3 protein: CASSFDLYEQYF; CDR3 DNA: TGTGCCAGCAGCTTCGACCTCTACGAGCAGTACTTC
D gene: NA; clone size: NA; J gene: TRBJ1-3; CDR3 length: 14; V gene: TRBV5-1; CDR3 protein: CASSGEGSGNTIYF; CDR3 DNA: TGCGCCAGCAGTGGAGAGGGGTCTGGAAACACCATATATTTT
D gene: TRBD2; clone size: NA; J gene: TRBJ2-5; CDR3 length: 14; V gene: TRBV2; CDR3 protein: CASSWGVAGETQYF; CDR3 DNA: TGTGCCAGCTCTTGGGGGGTAGCGGGGGAGACCCAGTACTTC
D gene: NA; clone size: few; J gene: TRBJ1-1; CDR3 length: 10; V gene: TRBV20-1; CDR3 protein: CRTANTEAFF; CDR3 DNA: TGCAGGACAGCCAACACTGAAGCTTTCTTT
D gene: TRBD2; clone size: NA; J gene: TRBJ2-7; CDR3 length: 15; V gene: TRBV6-5; CDR3 protein: CASSRYSGGDHEQYF; CDR3 DNA: TGTGCCAGCAGCCGCTACAGCGGGGGGGACCACGAGCAGTACTTC
D gene: TRBD1; clone size: NA; J gene: TRBJ1-1; CDR3 length: 13; V gene: TRBV6-4; CDR3 protein: CASSADRGSEAFF; CDR3 DNA: TGTGCCAGCAGTGCGGACAGGGGATCTGAAGCTTTCTTT
D gene: NA; clone size: NA; J gene: TRBJ1-2; CDR3 length: 13; V gene: TRBV28; CDR3 protein: CASSDTNNYGYTF; CDR3 DNA: TGTGCCAGCAGCGACACTAACAACTATGGCTACACCTTC
D gene: TRBD1; clone size: NA; J gene: TRBJ2-3; CDR3 length: 16; V gene: TRBV18; CDR3 protein: CASSPGQGVGTDTQYF; CDR3 DNA: TGTGCCAGCTCACCAGGACAGGGGGTCGGCACAGATACGCAGTATTTT
D gene: NA; clone size: NA; J gene: TRBJ1-1; CDR3 length: 12; V gene: TRBV5-1; CDR3 protein: CASSLANTEAFF; CDR3 DNA: TGCGCCAGCAGCTTAGCGAACACTGAAGCTTTCTTT
D gene: NA; clone size: NA; J gene: TRBJ2-7; CDR3 length: 13; V gene: TRBV5-1; CDR3 protein: CASSLYVGYEQYF; CDR3 DNA: TGCGCCAGCAGCTTGTACGTCGGCTACGAGCAGTACTTC
D gene: NA; clone size: NA; J gene: TRBJ1-3; CDR3 length: 16; V gene: TRBV7-9; CDR3 protein: CASSVPGYDSGNTIYF; CDR3 DNA: TGTGCCAGCAGCGTACCAGGGTATGACTCTGGAAACACCATATATTTT
D gene: NA; clone size: NA; J gene: TRBJ2-1; CDR3 length: 17; V gene: TRBV12-5; CDR3 protein: CASGSTQRESSYNEQFF; CDR3 DNA: TGTGCTAGTGGTTCCACCCAGAGGGAGAGCTCCTACAATGAGCAGTTCTTC
D gene: TRBD1; clone size: NA; J gene: TRBJ2-3; CDR3 length: 15; V gene: TRBV19; CDR3 protein: CATVPGQGKDATQYF; CDR3 DNA: TGTGCCACGGTACCGGGACAGGGTAAAGACGCCACGCAGTATTTT
D gene: TRBD2; clone size: NA; J gene: TRBJ2-3; CDR3 length: 16; V gene: TRBV19; CDR3 protein: CASSPRGQASGSTQYF; CDR3 DNA: TGTGCCAGTAGTCCCCGTGGTCAGGCTAGCGGGAGTACGCAGTATTTT
D gene: NA; clone size: NA; J gene: TRBJ2-2; CDR3 length: 19; V gene: TRBV7-2; CDR3 protein: CASSYDPYGWRQHTGELFF; CDR3 DNA: TGTGCCAGCAGCTACGATCCGTACGGGTGGCGGCAGCACACCGGGGAGCTGTTTTTT
D gene: NA; clone size: NA; J gene: TRBJ2-7; CDR3 length: 14; V gene: TRBV6-1; CDR3 protein: CASSDRGQGYEQYF; CDR3 DNA: TGTGCCAGCAGTGATCGAGGGCAGGGCTACGAGCAGTACTTC
D gene: NA; clone size: once; J gene: TRBJ1-6; CDR3 length: 13; V gene: TRBV6-6; CDR3 protein: CASSYSRDSPLHF; CDR3 DNA: TGTGCCAGCAGTTACTCGCGTGACTCACCCCTCCACTTT
D gene: NA; clone size: few; J gene: TRBJ2-7; CDR3 length: 12; V gene: TRBV5-1; CDR3 protein: CASSDRRYEQYF; CDR3 DNA: TGCGCCAGCAGTGACAGGCGCTACGAGCAGTACTTC
D gene: NA; clone size: NA; J gene: TRBJ2-3; CDR3 length: 14; V gene: TRBV2; CDR3 protein: CASSFTRAGDTQYF; CDR3 DNA: TGTGCCAGCAGTTTTACGAGGGCGGGAGATACGCAGTATTTT
D gene: NA; clone size: NA; J gene: TRBJ1-3; CDR3 length: 14; V gene: TRBV7-6; CDR3 protein: CASSLTLSGNTIYF; CDR3 DNA: TGTGCCAGCAGTCTGACACTCTCTGGAAACACCATATATTTT
D gene: NA; clone size: NA; J gene: TRBJ2-7; CDR3 length: 12; V gene: TRBV4-3; CDR3 protein: CASSQEGGPRNF; CDR3 DNA: TGCGCCAGCAGCCAAGAGGGGGGGCCCCGGAACTTC
D gene: NA; clone size: NA; J gene: TRBJ1-6; CDR3 length: 15; V gene: TRBV6-1; CDR3 protein: CASSARTADNSPLHF; CDR3 DNA: TGTGCCAGCAGTGCCCGGACAGCTGATAATTCACCCCTCCACTTT
D gene: NA; clone size: NA; J gene: TRBJ1-5; CDR3 length: 14; V gene: TRBV28; CDR3 protein: CASSLTRSNQPQHF; CDR3 DNA: TGTGCCAGCAGTTTAACAAGGAGCAATCAGCCCCAGCATTTT
D gene: TRBD1; clone size: NA; J gene: TRBJ2-7; CDR3 length: 16; V gene: TRBV18; CDR3 protein: CASSQRAGTGSYEQYF; CDR3 DNA: TGTGCCAGCTCACAAAGGGCCGGGACAGGGTCCTACGAGCAGTACTTC
D gene: NA; clone size: NA; J gene: TRBJ2-5; CDR3 length: 17; V gene: TRBV6-1; CDR3 protein: CASSENVGRPRVETQYF; CDR3 DNA: TGTGCCAGCAGTGAAAACGTGGGACGTCCCAGAGTGGAGACCCAGTACTTC
D gene: NA; clone size: NA; J gene: TRBJ1-1; CDR3 length: 16; V gene: TRBV7-3; CDR3 protein: CASSANGLAANTEAFF; CDR3 DNA: TGTGCCAGCAGCGCAAACGGGTTGGCGGCGAACACTGAAGCTTTCTTT
D gene: NA; clone size: NA; J gene: TRBJ2-1; CDR3 length: 13; V gene: TRBV5-1; CDR3 protein: CASSLSRDNEQFF; CDR3 DNA: TGCGCCAGCAGCTTGAGCAGAGACAATGAGCAGTTCTTC
D gene: TRBD1; clone size: NA; J gene: TRBJ1-1; CDR3 length: 13; V gene: TRBV14; CDR3 protein: CASSLAGGTEAFF; CDR3 DNA: TGTGCCAGCAGTCTCGCAGGGGGCACTGAAGCTTTCTTT
D gene: TRBD1; clone size: NA; J gene: TRBJ1-5; CDR3 length: 20; V gene: TRBV9; CDR3 protein: CASSVASRPVDRASNQPQHF; CDR3 DNA: TGTGCCAGCAGCGTAGCAAGTCGGCCTGTCGACAGGGCCAGCAATCAGCCCCAGCATTTT
D gene: TRBD2; clone size: few; J gene: TRBJ2-7; CDR3 length: 14; V gene: TRBV7-2; CDR3 protein: CASRERGNSYEQYF; CDR3 DNA: TGTGCCAGCAGGGAGCGGGGGAACTCCTACGAGCAGTACTTC
D gene: NA; clone size: NA; J gene: TRBJ2-5; CDR3 length: 14; V gene: TRBV28; CDR3 protein: CASRPRTVFGTQYF; CDR3 DNA: TGTGCCAGCAGGCCACGGACAGTGTTTGGGACCCAGTACTTC
D gene: TRBD2; clone size: NA; J gene: TRBJ2-7; CDR3 length: 15; V gene: TRBV6-5; CDR3 protein: CASSYSNRGRTEQYF; CDR3 DNA: TGTGCCAGCAGTTACTCGAATCGCGGGAGGACCGAGCAGTACTTC
D gene: NA; clone size: once; J gene: TRBJ1-2; CDR3 length: 11; V gene: TRBV4-3; CDR3 protein: CASSGGYGYTF; CDR3 DNA: TGCGCCAGCAGCGGGGGATATGGCTACACCTTC
D gene: NA; clone size: NA; J gene: TRBJ2-2; CDR3 length: 15; V gene: TRBV27; CDR3 protein: CATSKERRNTGELFF; CDR3 DNA: TGTGCCACCAGCAAGGAGCGGAGGAACACCGGGGAGCTGTTTTTT
D gene: TRBD2; clone size: NA; J gene: TRBJ2-1; CDR3 length: 15; V gene: TRBV5-1; CDR3 protein: CASSLELAGVSEQFF; CDR3 DNA: TGCGCCAGCAGCCTAGAACTAGCGGGTGTGAGTGAGCAGTTCTTC
D gene: NA; clone size: once; J gene: TRBJ2-7; CDR3 length: 12; V gene: TRBV6-1; CDR3 protein: CASSEWQFEQYF; CDR3 DNA: TGTGCCAGCAGTGAGTGGCAGTTTGAGCAGTACTTC
D gene: TRBD1; clone size: NA; J gene: TRBJ1-1; CDR3 length: 17; V gene: TRBV5-8; CDR3 protein: CASSLWLGRQGETEAFF; CDR3 DNA: TGTGCCAGCAGCTTGTGGTTGGGGCGACAGGGGGAGACTGAAGCTTTCTTT
D gene: TRBD1; clone size: NA; J gene: TRBJ1-5; CDR3 length: 15; V gene: TRBV5-5; CDR3 protein: CASSLETGAKQPQHF; CDR3 DNA: TGTGCCAGCAGCCTGGAGACAGGGGCAAAACAGCCCCAGCATTTT